This T cell receptor (beta chain) was observed in a study of T cell repertoires in cytomegalovirus infection. Study at large: Public TCR beta signatures were indicative of both CMV infection and a matching HLA type.

MiXCR, run by TCRdb on the reads, gives a single entry per CDR3 protein. The sample holds about 890,000 distinct CDR3 sequences, around 30% seen once. As for this clonotype: Antigen unknown.

The V gene's germline CDR1 is SEHNR and CDR2 FQNEAQ (reference sequence). This CDR3 region has 15 residues. V lost 5 bases to trimming and J lost 2 bases, with 13 bases between them. The gene calls are TRBV7-9 and TRBJ2-1; perhaps TRBD1 as D (6 bases). Sequencing was performed on cultured CD8+ T cells from PBMCs, taken from culture after CMV antigen stimulation. The sequence was obtained from a human donor in good health (CMV status not recorded). Some clones in this sample may be carry-over from other donors' samples. CDR3 region: CASSDRDTTYNEQFF. In DNA, the CDR3 is TGTGCCAGCAGCGACCGGGACACTACCTACAATGAGCAGTTCTTC.